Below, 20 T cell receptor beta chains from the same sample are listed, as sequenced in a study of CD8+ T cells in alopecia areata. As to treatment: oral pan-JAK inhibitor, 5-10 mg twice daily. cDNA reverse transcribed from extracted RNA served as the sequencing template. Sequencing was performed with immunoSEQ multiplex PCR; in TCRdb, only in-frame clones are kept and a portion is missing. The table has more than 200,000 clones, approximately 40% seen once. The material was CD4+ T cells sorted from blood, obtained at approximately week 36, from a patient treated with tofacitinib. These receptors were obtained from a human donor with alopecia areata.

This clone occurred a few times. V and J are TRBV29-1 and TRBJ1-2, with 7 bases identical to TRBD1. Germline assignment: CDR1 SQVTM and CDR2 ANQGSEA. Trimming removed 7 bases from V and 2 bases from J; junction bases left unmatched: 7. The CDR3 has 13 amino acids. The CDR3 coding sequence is TGCAGCGCCTGGACAGGAGAAAACTATGGCTACACCTTC. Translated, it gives CSAWTGENYGYTF. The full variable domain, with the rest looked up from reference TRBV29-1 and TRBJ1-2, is SAVISQKPSRDICQRGTSLTIQCQVDSQVTMMFWYRQQPGQSLTLIATANQGSEATYESGFVIDKFPISRPNLTFSTLTVSNMSPEDSSIYLCSAWTGENYGYTFGSGTRLTVV.

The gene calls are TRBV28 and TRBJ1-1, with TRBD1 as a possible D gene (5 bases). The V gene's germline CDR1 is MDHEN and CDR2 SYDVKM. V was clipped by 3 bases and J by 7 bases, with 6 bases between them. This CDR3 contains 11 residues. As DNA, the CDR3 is TGTGCCAGCAGTTTGGGGCTTGAAGCTTTCTTT. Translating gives CASSLGLEAFF.

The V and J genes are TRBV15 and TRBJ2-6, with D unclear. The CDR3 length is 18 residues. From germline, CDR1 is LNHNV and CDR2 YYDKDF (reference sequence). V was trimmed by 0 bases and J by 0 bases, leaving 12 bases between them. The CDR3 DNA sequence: TGTGCCACCAGCAGAGATCGACCCCATAGCTCTGGGGCCAACGTCCTGACTTTC. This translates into CATSRDRPHSSGANVLTF.

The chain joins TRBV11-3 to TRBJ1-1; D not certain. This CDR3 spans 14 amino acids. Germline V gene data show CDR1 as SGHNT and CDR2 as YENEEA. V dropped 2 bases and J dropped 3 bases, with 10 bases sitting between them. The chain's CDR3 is CASSLSGSHTEAFF. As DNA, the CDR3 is TGTGCCAGCAGCTTATCCGGCTCTCACACTGAAGCTTTCTTT.

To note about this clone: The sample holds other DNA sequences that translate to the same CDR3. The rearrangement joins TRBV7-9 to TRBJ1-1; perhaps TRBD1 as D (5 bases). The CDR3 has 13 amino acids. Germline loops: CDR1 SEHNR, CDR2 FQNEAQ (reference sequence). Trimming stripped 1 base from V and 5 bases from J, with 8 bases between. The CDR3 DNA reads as TGTGCCAGCAGCTTAGTTGCAGGGACTGAAGCTTTCTTT. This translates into CASSLVAGTEAFF.

In DNA form, the CDR3 reads TGTGCCAGCAGCGAAGTAGCGGGTTGCGAGCAGTACTTC. Translation gives CASSEVAGCEQYF. The chain uses TRBV9 and TRBJ2-7, with 7 positions matching TRBD2. Germline-derived CDR1 and CDR2 are SGDLS and YYNGEE. The J segment lost 6 bases and the V segment lost 3 bases, leaving 6 bases of the junction unmatched. The CDR3 has 13 residues.

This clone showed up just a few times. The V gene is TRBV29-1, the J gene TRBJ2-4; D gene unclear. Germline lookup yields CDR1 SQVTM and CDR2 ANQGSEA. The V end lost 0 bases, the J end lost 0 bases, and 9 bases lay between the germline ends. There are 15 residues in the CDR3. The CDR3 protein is CSVEDRRLAKNIQYF. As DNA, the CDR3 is TGCAGCGTTGAAGATCGACGATTAGCCAAAAACATTCAGTACTTC.

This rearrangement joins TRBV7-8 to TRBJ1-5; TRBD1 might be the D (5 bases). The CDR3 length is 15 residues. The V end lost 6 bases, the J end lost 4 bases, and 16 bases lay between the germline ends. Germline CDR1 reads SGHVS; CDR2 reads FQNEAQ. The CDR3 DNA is TGTGCCAGCAGATCCCGGGACGGAAAGAATCAGCCCCAGCATTTT. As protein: CASRSRDGKNQPQHF.

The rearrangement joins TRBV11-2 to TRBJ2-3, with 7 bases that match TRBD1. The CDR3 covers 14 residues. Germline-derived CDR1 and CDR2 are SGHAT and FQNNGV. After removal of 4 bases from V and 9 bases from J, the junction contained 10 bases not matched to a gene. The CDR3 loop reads CASSYETQGSTQYF. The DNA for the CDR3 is TGTGCCAGCAGCTACGAAACACAGGGGAGCACGCAGTATTTT.

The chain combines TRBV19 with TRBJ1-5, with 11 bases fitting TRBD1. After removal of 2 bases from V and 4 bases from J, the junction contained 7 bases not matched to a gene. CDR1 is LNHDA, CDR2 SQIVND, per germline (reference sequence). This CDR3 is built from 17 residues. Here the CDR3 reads CASSILDRGRGNQPQHF. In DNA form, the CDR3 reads TGTGCCAGTAGTATATTGGACAGGGGGCGCGGGAATCAGCCCCAGCATTTT.

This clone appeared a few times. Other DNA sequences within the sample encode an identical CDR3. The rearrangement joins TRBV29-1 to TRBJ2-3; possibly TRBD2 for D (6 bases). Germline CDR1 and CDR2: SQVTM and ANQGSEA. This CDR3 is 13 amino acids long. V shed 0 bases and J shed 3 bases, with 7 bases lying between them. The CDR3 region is CSVEEGGTDTQYF. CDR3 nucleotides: TGCAGCGTTGAAGAAGGAGGGACAGATACGCAGTATTTT.

This CDR3 is CASSSAGPQETQYF. The CDR3 DNA reads as TGTGCCAGCTCGTCAGCGGGCCCCCAAGAGACCCAGTACTTC. This chain joins TRBV18 and TRBJ2-5, with D tentatively TRBD2 (6 bases). This CDR3 is built from 14 residues. Trimming cost V 6 bases and J 1 base, with 12 bases left between them. In germline, CDR1 is KGHSH, CDR2 LQKENI.

The CDR3 spells CASRSRQGLPNEKLFF. In nucleotides, the CDR3 is TGTGCCAGCAGGTCAAGACAGGGTCTACCGAATGAAAAACTGTTTTTT. The chain links TRBV28 to TRBJ1-4, with TRBD1 matching 7 bases. V shed 6 bases and J 5 bases; nucleotides not matched to a gene: 12. Per the germline V gene, CDR1 is MDHEN and CDR2 is SYDVKM. There are 16 residues in the CDR3.

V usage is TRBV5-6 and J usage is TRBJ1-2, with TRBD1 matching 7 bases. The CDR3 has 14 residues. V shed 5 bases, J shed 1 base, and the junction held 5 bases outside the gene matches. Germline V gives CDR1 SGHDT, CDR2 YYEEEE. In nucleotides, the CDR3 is TGTGCCAGCAGGGACAGGCGATTTAACTATGGCTACACCTTC. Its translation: CASRDRRFNYGYTF.

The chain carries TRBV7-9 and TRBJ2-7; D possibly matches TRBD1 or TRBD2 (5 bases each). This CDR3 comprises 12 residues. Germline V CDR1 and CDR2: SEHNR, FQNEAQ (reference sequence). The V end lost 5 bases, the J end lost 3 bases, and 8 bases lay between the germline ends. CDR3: CASSRDGYEQYF. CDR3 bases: TGTGCCAGCAGCAGGGACGGCTACGAGCAGTACTTC.

The CDR3 loop reads CAWSVRFEQYF. Here the CDR3 DNA reads TGTGCCTGGAGTGTACGGTTTGAGCAGTACTTC. The chain carries TRBV30 and TRBJ2-7; D is unresolved. The germline V gene encodes CDR1 GTSNPN and CDR2 SVGIG (reference sequence). V was clipped by 0 bases and J by 7 bases, with 7 bases between them. CDR3 size: 11 residues.

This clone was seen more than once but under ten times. In DNA, the CDR3 is TGCAGTGCTAGCCTCCACGAGCAGTACTTC. Its protein is CSASLHEQYF. The chain uses TRBV20-1 and TRBJ2-7; D remains unclear. CDR3 length: 10 amino acids. The germline V gene encodes CDR1 DFQATT and CDR2 SNEGSKA (reference sequence). Trimming took 3 bases from V and 5 from J, leaving 5 bases between them.

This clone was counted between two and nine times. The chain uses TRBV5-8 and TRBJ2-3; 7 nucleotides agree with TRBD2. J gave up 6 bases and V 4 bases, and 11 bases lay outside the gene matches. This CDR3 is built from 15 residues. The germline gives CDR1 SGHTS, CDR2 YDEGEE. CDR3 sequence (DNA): TGTGCCAGCAGCCGAACGGGAGGCTTCGACGATACGCAGTATTTT. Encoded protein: CASSRTGGFDDTQYF.

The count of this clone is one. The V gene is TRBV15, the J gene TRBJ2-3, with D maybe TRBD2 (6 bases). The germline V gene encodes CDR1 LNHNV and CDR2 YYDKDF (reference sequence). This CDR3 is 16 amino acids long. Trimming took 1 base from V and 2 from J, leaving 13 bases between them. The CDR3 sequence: CATSRVAAKFTDTQYF. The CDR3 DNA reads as TGTGCCACCAGCAGAGTAGCGGCTAAATTCACAGATACGCAGTATTTT.

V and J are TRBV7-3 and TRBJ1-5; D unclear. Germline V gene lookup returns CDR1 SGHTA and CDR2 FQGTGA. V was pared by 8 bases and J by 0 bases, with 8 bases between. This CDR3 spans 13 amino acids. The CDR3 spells CASSSDSNQPQHF. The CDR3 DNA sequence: TGTGCCAGCTCCAGCGATAGCAATCAGCCCCAGCATTTT. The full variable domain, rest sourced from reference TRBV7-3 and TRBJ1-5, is GAGVSQTPSNKVTEKGKYVELRCDPISGHTALYWYRQSLGQGPEFLIYFQGTGAADDSGLPNDRFFAVRPEGSVSTLKIQRTERGDSAVYLCASSSDSNQPQHFGDGTRLSIL.